The 27 T cell receptor beta chains below were found in one sample sequenced in a study of shared clonotypes between healthy human individuals. Using immunoSEQ multiplex PCR, the repertoire was profiled, and TCRdb retains in-frame clones only, with some absent. In the table there are some 2 million clones, 85% to 95% of which are singletons. Sequenced material: naive CD4+ T cells sorted from blood. The subset: CD45RA+ positively selected. The receptor set was obtained from a man between 18 and 29 years old in good health.

The rearrangement joins TRBV28 to TRBJ1-2, with 9 nucleotides matching TRBD1. CDR3 length equals 14 residues. V lost 6 bases and J lost 7; bases outside the gene matches: 9. Germline lookup yields CDR1 MDHEN and CDR2 SYDVKM. CDR3 region: CASSPDRGLSGYTF. The DNA for the CDR3 is TGTGCCAGCAGCCCGGACAGGGGATTAAGTGGCTACACCTTC.

This clone was seen many times. This chain links TRBV28 with TRBJ2-7; D may be TRBD1 (6 bases). There are 14 residues in the CDR3. Looked up from germline, CDR1 is MDHEN and CDR2 is SYDVKM. V was pared by 3 bases and J by 4 bases, with 13 bases between. The DNA of the CDR3 is TGTGCCAGCAGTTTGCAGGGGATACCGTACGAGCAGTACTTC. Amino acids: CASSLQGIPYEQYF. The full variable domain, its missing parts supplied by reference TRBV28 and TRBJ2-7, is DVKVTQSSRYLVKRTGEKVFLECVQDMDHENMFWYRQDPGLGLRLIYFSYDVKMKEKGDIPEGYSVSREKKERFSLILESASTNQTSMYLCASSLQGIPYEQYFGPGTRLTVT.

This chain connects TRBV6-5 to TRBJ1-4, with D possibly being TRBD1 (6 bases). CDR1 and CDR2 (germline): MNHEY, SVGAGI. The CDR3 is made up of 11 amino acids. The V end lost 2 bases, the J end lost 12 bases, and 7 bases lay between the germline ends. CDR3 loop: CASSYRGELFF. Here the CDR3 DNA reads TGTGCCAGCAGTTACAGGGGGGAACTGTTTTTT.

Concerning this clone: Other nucleotide sequences in the sample specify the same CDR3. CDR3 sequence (DNA): TGTGCCAGCAGCCTACAGCTGAACACTGAAGCTTTCTTT. The encoded protein is CASSLQLNTEAFF. The chain links TRBV7-9 to TRBJ1-1; D is unresolved. CDR3 length: 13 amino acids. V lost 5 bases and J lost 0, with 7 bases in between. The germline V gene has CDR1 SEHNR and CDR2 FQNEAQ (reference sequence).

With respect to this clone: Distinct nucleotide sequences in the sample also encode this CDR3. This chain joins TRBV4-3 and TRBJ2-2, with D hard to call. CDR1 LGHNA and CDR2 YSLEER come from the germline V gene. V was pared by 0 bases and J by 5 bases, with 4 bases between. The CDR3 consists of 13 residues. The CDR3 DNA is TGCGCCAGCAGCCAAGAGCCTACCGGGGAGCTGTTTTTT. It encodes CASSQEPTGELFF.

Turning to this clone: The sample contains more than one DNA sequence encoding this CDR3. This chain links TRBV18 with TRBJ2-3; D uncertain. Germline-derived CDR1 and CDR2 are KGHSH and LQKENI. Trimming left V 0 bases short and J 2 bases short, with 6 bases between. This CDR3 comprises 14 residues. CDR3 sequence (DNA): TGTGCCAGCTCACCACCGTTAGCCACAGATACGCAGTATTTT. Its translation is CASSPPLATDTQYF. Together with reference TRBV18 and TRBJ2-3, the CDR3 gives the full variable domain: NAGVMQNPRHLVRRRGQEARLRCSPMKGHSHVYWYRQLPEEGLKFMVYLQKENIIDESGMPKERFSAEFPKEGPSILRIQQVVRGDSAAYFCASSPPLATDTQYFGPGTRLTVL.

The rearrangement uses TRBV6-1 and TRBJ2-7; TRBD2 agrees at 10 bases. This CDR3 is built from 16 residues. CDR1 is MNHNS, CDR2 SASEGT, per germline. V lost 4 bases and J lost 2; bases outside the gene matches: 8. The CDR3 DNA reads TGTGCCAGCAGTGGCTACGGGACTAGCGATCCCTACGAGCAGTACTTC. Protein sequence: CASSGYGTSDPYEQYF.

V usage is TRBV28 and J usage is TRBJ1-1; D may be TRBD1 (5 bases). Germline CDR1 MDHEN, CDR2 SYDVKM. The CDR3 covers 17 residues. The germline V and J ends were trimmed by 2 bases and 0 bases, with 16 bases remaining between them. DNA of the CDR3: TGTGCCAGCAGTTTAAGCGCCAGGGCTGGGATGAACACTGAAGCTTTCTTT. Translation: CASSLSARAGMNTEAFF.

This chain links TRBV27 with TRBJ2-1; D unclear. CDR1 and CDR2 (germline): MNHEY, SMNVEV (reference sequence). V gave up 3 bases and J gave up 6 bases, with 9 bases separating them. The CDR3 has 13 residues. The CDR3 here is CASSFLLPNEQFF. The CDR3 DNA sequence: TGTGCCAGCAGTTTTTTGCTCCCCAATGAGCAGTTCTTC.

As regards this clone: The same CDR3 can be traced to other DNA sequences in this sample. The chain couples TRBV18 to TRBJ2-1, with D possibly TRBD1 on 6 matching bases. CDR1 KGHSH and CDR2 LQKENI come from the germline V gene. V shed 2 bases and J shed 5 bases, with 7 bases lying between them. The CDR3 has 13 residues. The CDR3, as DNA: TGTGCCAGCTCACCAGGGACAAACAATGAGCAGTTCTTC. It yields the protein CASSPGTNNEQFF.

This chain uses TRBV6-6 with TRBJ1-4; D call uncertain. The germline CDR1 and CDR2 sequences are MNHNY and SVGAGI (reference sequence). The V and J ends lost 11 bases and 11 bases respectively, with 24 bases between them. The CDR3 has 14 amino acids. The CDR3 sequence: CAGRSGPTLEKLFF. The CDR3 DNA follows: TGTGCCGGCCGGTCGGGCCCGACGCTTGAGAAACTGTTTTTT.

For this clone: Distinct nucleotide sequences in the sample also encode this CDR3. The V call is TRBV30, the J call TRBJ2-7; D is unclear. Germline V gene sequence: CDR1 GTSNPN, CDR2 SVGIG (reference sequence). The CDR3 totals 11 residues. The V end lost 2 bases, the J end lost 3 bases, and 5 bases lay between the germline ends. Here the CDR3 reads CAWSPDYEQYF. The CDR3, as DNA: TGTGCCTGGAGTCCGGACTACGAGCAGTACTTC.

The rearrangement uses TRBV18 and TRBJ2-5; 9 bases line up with TRBD1. Germline values: CDR1 KGHSH, CDR2 LQKENI. The ends lost 3 bases at V and 5 bases at J; junction bases unmatched: 13. The CDR3 consists of 17 residues. In DNA, the CDR3 is TGTGCCAGCTCACCCGTAACCGGGACAGGGTACGGGGAGACCCAGTACTTC. It encodes CASSPVTGTGYGETQYF.

Remarks on this clone: The junction departs from the called germline gene at one end, perhaps through a read error. The genes are TRBV20-1 and TRBJ2-7; a possible D gene is TRBD1 (6 bases). CDR1 DFQATT and CDR2 SNEGSKA come from the germline V gene (reference sequence). CDR3 size: 10 residues. DNA of the CDR3: TGCAGTGCTAGTAACGGACAGTTATTATTC. Translated, it gives CSASNGQLLF.

The chain carries TRBV2 and TRBJ1-2; D gene unclear. The CDR3 spans 12 residues. Germline CDR1 is SNHLY and CDR2 is FYNNEI. Trimming took off 4 bases at V and 8 bases at J, with 11 bases between the two ends. The CDR3 is CASSARWEGYTF. CDR3 bases: TGTGCCAGCAGTGCCCGGTGGGAGGGCTACACCTTC.

The chain has TRBV15 and TRBJ2-3; D gene unclear. The V end lost 7 bases, the J end lost 5 bases, and 10 bases lay between the germline ends. The CDR3 totals 12 residues. Germline V gene lookup returns CDR1 LNHNV and CDR2 YYDKDF (reference sequence). The CDR3 DNA follows: TGTGCCACCAATCACGCTGGAGATACGCAGTATTTT. Its translation: CATNHAGDTQYF. The full variable domain, rest sourced from reference TRBV15 and TRBJ2-3, is DAMVIQNPRYQVTQFGKPVTLSCSQTLNHNVMYWYQQKSSQAPKLLFHYYDKDFNNEADTPDNFQSRRPNTSFCFLDIRSPGLGDTAMYLCATNHAGDTQYFGPGTRLTVL.

V gene TRBV30 combines with J gene TRBJ2-3; D remains ambiguous. The CDR3 totals 16 residues. In germline, CDR1 is GTSNPN, CDR2 SVGIG (reference sequence). Between the trimmed V and J ends, which lost 0 bases and 0 bases, there was a span of 13 bases. Here the CDR3 reads CAWSVFGLTSTDTQYF. As DNA, the CDR3 is TGTGCCTGGAGTGTTTTTGGCCTCACGAGCACAGATACGCAGTATTTT.

This clone was recorded only once. V usage is TRBV7-3 and J usage is TRBJ2-3; a possible D gene is TRBD2 (8 bases). The V end was cut by 5 bases, the J end by 1 base, with 31 bases between. The V gene's germline CDR1 is SGHTA and CDR2 FQGTGA. This CDR3 comprises 21 residues. Here the CDR3 DNA reads TGTGCCAGCAGCCCCCGGGGGGGGACAGCTAATTTGGGATGGGGCACAGATACGCAGTATTTT. It specifies CASSPRGGTANLGWGTDTQYF. The complete variable domain, with remaining parts taken from reference TRBV7-3 and TRBJ2-3, reads GAGVSQTPSNKVTEKGKYVELRCDPISGHTALYWYRQSLGQGPEFLIYFQGTGAADDSGLPNDRFFAVRPEGSVSTLKIQRTERGDSAVYLCASSPRGGTANLGWGTDTQYFGPGTRLTVL.

The rearrangement uses TRBV7-2 and TRBJ2-5; the D is unclear. Germline V gives CDR1 SGHTA, CDR2 FQGNSA. The CDR3 runs 14 residues. V lost 0 bases and J 3 bases, leaving 8 bases between the germline ends. CDR3 nucleotide sequence: TGTGCCAGCAGCTTAGCGCTGTGGAAAGAGACCCAGTACTTC. Translation: CASSLALWKETQYF.

This clone was counted only a few times. V usage is TRBV6-1 and J usage is TRBJ1-1; the D is unclear. This CDR3 is 13 amino acids long. From germline, CDR1 is MNHNS and CDR2 SASEGT. With 4 bases removed from V and 0 bases from J, the gap between germline ends came to 6 bases. For the CDR3, the DNA is TGTGCCAGCAGTGCGACGGTGAACACTGAAGCTTTCTTT. Its protein is CASSATVNTEAFF.

The chain carries TRBV5-4 and TRBJ2-2; 7 nucleotides match TRBD1. Germline V gives CDR1 SGHNT, CDR2 YYREEE (reference sequence). The CDR3 sequence is 15 residues long. Losses at the gene ends were 3 bases for V and 5 bases for J; bases not matched to a gene: 7. The CDR3 loop reads CASSWDRPGTGELFF. The CDR3 bases are TGTGCCAGCAGCTGGGACAGACCAGGGACCGGGGAGCTGTTTTTT.

A remark on this clone: This may come from a read error, since a much larger clone is one base off. Within the sample, other DNA sequences also encode this same CDR3. The rearrangement uses TRBV30 and TRBJ1-1; D gene uncertain. Germline V CDR1 and CDR2: GTSNPN, SVGIG (reference sequence). CDR3 size: 13 residues. V lost 0 bases, J lost 1 base, and 6 bases lay in between. In nucleotides, the CDR3 is TGTGCCTGGAGTGTAAAAGGGAACACTGAAGCTTTCTTT. Its protein product is CAWSVKGNTEAFF.

About this clone itself: This specimen includes other DNA sequences encoding the same CDR3. As DNA, the CDR3 is TGCGCCAGCAGCTTGATAGAGGGGGCGTCCTACGAGCAGTACTTC. It encodes CASSLIEGASYEQYF. The chain is built from TRBV5-1 and TRBJ2-7; 7 bases align to TRBD1. Trimming took 1 base from V and 1 from J; bases not matched to a gene: 5. CDR1 and CDR2 (germline): SGHRS, YFSETQ. The CDR3 covers 15 residues.

The chain uses TRBV6-6 and TRBJ1-1; no clear D. The V and J ends lost 4 bases and 0 bases respectively, with 6 bases between them. The CDR3 contains 13 residues. Germline CDR1 is MNHNY and CDR2 is SVGAGI (reference sequence). CDR3 region: CASSFGLNTEAFF. CDR3 nucleotides: TGTGCCAGCAGTTTTGGGTTGAACACTGAAGCTTTCTTT.

The chain combines TRBV29-1 with TRBJ1-1, with a weak D call TRBD1 (5 bases). Germline-derived CDR1 and CDR2 are SQVTM and ANQGSEA. The CDR3 runs to 13 residues. Trimming shortened V by 1 base and J by 4 bases, and 10 bases separated the two germline ends. The CDR3 region is CSVEAGKGTEAFF. The CDR3 DNA follows: TGCAGCGTTGAAGCAGGGAAGGGCACTGAAGCTTTCTTT.

J is TRBJ1-3 and V is TRBV5-1, with no clear D. The CDR3 is made up of 15 amino acids. Germline values: CDR1 SGHRS, CDR2 YFSETQ. V was clipped by 1 base and J by 2 bases, with 10 bases between them. The CDR3 coding sequence is TGCGCCAGCAGCTTGAGTCAGGCAACTGGAAACACCATATATTTT. Translation gives CASSLSQATGNTIYF.

The chain joins TRBV5-1 to TRBJ2-7; 10 bases fit TRBD1. This CDR3 contains 16 residues. CDR1 and CDR2 (germline): SGHRS, YFSETQ. V gave up 4 bases and J gave up 2 bases; unmatched junction bases: 9. The CDR3 coding sequence is TGCGCCAGCAGCACAGGGTTCGGGACAGGGGCCTACGAGCAGTACTTC. Amino acids: CASSTGFGTGAYEQYF.